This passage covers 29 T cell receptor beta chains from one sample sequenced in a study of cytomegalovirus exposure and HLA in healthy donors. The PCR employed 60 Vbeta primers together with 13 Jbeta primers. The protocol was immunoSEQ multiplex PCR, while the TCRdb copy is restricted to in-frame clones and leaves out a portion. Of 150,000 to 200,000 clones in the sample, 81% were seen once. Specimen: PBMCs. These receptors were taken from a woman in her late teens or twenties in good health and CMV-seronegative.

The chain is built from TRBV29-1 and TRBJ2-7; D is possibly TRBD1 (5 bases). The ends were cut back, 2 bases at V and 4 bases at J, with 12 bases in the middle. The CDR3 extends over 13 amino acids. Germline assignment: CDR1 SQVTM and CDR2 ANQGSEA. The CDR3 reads CSVEWSAGYEQYF. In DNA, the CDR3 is TGCAGCGTTGAATGGTCAGCAGGGTACGAGCAGTACTTC.

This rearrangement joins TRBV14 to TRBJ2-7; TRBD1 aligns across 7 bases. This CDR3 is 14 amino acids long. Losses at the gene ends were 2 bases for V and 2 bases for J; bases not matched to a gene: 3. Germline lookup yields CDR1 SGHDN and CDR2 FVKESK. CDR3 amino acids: CASSQMQGAYEQYF. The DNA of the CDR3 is TGTGCCAGCAGCCAAATGCAGGGGGCCTACGAGCAGTACTTC.

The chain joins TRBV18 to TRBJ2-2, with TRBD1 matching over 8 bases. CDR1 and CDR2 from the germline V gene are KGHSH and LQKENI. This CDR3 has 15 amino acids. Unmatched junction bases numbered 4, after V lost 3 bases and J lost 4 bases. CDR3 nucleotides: TGTGCCAGCTCACCCCAGGGGGCCCTCACCGGGGAGCTGTTTTTT. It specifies CASSPQGALTGELFF.

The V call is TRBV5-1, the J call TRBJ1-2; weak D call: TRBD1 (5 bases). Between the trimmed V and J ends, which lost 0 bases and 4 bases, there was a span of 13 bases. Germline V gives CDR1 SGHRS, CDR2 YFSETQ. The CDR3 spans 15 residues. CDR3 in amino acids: CASSLEAGSTYGYTF. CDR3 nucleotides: TGCGCCAGCAGCTTGGAGGCAGGGTCTACCTATGGCTACACCTTC.

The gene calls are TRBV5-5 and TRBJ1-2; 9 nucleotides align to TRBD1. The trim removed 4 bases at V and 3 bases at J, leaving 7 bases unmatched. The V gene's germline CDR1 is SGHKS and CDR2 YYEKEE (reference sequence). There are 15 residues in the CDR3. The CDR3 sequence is CASSATGGDHYGYTF. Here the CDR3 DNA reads TGTGCCAGCAGCGCCACAGGGGGCGATCACTATGGCTACACCTTC.

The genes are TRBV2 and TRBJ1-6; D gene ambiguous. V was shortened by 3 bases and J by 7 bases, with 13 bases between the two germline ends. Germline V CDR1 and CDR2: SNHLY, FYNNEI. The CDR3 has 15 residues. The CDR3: CASSDEQLSNSPLHF. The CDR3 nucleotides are TGTGCCAGCAGTGACGAACAGCTGTCCAATTCACCCCTCCACTTT. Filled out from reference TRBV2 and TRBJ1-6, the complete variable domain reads EPEVTQTPSHQVTQMGQEVILRCVPISNHLYFYWYRQILGQKVEFLVSFYNNEISEKSEIFDDQFSVERPDGSNFTLKIRSTKLEDSAMYFCASSDEQLSNSPLHFGNGTRLTVT.

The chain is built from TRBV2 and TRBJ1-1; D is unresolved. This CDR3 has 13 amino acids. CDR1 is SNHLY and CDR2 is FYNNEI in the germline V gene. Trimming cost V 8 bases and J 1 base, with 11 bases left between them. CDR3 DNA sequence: TGTGCCAGCGCGACAAATAGGAACACTGAAGCTTTCTTT. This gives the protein CASATNRNTEAFF. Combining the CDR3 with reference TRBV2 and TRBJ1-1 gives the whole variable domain EPEVTQTPSHQVTQMGQEVILRCVPISNHLYFYWYRQILGQKVEFLVSFYNNEISEKSEIFDDQFSVERPDGSNFTLKIRSTKLEDSAMYFCASATNRNTEAFFGQGTRLTVV.

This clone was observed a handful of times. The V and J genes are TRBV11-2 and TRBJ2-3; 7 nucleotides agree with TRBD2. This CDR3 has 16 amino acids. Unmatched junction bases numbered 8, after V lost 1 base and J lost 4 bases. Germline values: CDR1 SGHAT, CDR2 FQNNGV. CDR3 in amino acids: CASSLVFASGPDTQYF. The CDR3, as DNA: TGTGCCAGCAGCTTAGTCTTCGCTAGCGGCCCAGATACGCAGTATTTT. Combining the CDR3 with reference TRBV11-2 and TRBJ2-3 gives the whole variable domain EAGVAQSPRYKIIEKRQSVAFWCNPISGHATLYWYQQILGQGPKLLIQFQNNGVVDDSQLPKDRFSAERLKGVDSTLKIQPAKLEDSAVYLCASSLVFASGPDTQYFGPGTRLTVL.

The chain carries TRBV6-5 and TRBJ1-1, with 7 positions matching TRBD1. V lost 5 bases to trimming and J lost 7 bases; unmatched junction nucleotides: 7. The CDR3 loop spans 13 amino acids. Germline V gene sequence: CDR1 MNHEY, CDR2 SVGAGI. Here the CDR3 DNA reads TGTGCCAGCAGTGAAGTGGGGACAGATGAAGCTTTCTTT. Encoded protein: CASSEVGTDEAFF.

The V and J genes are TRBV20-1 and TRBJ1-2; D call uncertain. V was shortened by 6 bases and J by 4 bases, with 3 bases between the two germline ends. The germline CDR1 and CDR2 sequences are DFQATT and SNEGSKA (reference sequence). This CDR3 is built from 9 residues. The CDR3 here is CSAGYGYTF. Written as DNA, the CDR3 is TGCAGTGCCGGCTATGGCTACACCTTC.

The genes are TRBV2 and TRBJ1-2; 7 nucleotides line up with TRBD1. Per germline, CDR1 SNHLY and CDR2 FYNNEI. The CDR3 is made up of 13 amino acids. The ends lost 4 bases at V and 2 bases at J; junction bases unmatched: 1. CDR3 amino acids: CASSGTGNYGYTF. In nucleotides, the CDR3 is TGTGCCAGCAGTGGGACAGGCAACTATGGCTACACCTTC.

Written as DNA, the CDR3 is TGTGCCAGAAGCTTGCCCAGGGGGCAAGGCAATGAGCAGTTCTTC. This translates into CARSLPRGQGNEQFF. The chain employs TRBV5-3 and TRBJ2-1, with 8 bases fitting TRBD1. TRBV5-3 is flagged as an ORF with uncertain function. The CDR3 has 15 amino acids. V was clipped by 1 base and J by 6 bases; unmatched bases: 6.

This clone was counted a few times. In nucleotides, the CDR3 is TGCGCCAGCAGCCAAGATATTCTAGGGGGGGCCGGGGAGACCCAGTACTTC. This encodes CASSQDILGGAGETQYF. The chain combines TRBV4-1 with TRBJ2-5, with D tentatively TRBD2 (7 bases). The germline V gene has CDR1 MGHRA and CDR2 YSYEKL. Trimming stripped 0 bases from V and 5 bases from J, with 19 bases between. The CDR3 contains 17 residues.

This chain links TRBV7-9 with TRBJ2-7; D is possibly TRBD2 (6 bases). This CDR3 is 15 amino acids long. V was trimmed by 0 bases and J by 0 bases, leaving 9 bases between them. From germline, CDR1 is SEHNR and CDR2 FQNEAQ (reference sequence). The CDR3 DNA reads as TGTGCCAGCAGCTTAGCGAGGGACTTCTCCTACGAGCAGTACTTC. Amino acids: CASSLARDFSYEQYF.

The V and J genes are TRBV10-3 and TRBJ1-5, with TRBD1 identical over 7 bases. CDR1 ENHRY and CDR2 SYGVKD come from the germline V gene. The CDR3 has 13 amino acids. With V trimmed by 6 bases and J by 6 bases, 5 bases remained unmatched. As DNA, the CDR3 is TGTGCCATCAGCGAACAGGGGAGTCAGCCCCAGCATTTT. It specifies CAISEQGSQPQHF.

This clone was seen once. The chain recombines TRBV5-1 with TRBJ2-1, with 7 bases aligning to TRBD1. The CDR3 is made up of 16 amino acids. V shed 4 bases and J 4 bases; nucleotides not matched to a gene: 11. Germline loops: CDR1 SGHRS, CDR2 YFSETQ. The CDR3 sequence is CASSPVGTAAYNEQFF. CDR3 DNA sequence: TGCGCCAGCAGCCCAGTGGGGACAGCGGCTTACAATGAGCAGTTCTTC.

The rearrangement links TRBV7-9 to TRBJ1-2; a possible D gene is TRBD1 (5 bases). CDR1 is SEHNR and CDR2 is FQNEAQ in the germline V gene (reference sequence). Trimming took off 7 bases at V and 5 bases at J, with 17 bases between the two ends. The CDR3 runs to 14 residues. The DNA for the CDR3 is TGTGCCAGCAACCTAATCCGACAGCAATATGGCTACACCTTC. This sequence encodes CASNLIRQQYGYTF.

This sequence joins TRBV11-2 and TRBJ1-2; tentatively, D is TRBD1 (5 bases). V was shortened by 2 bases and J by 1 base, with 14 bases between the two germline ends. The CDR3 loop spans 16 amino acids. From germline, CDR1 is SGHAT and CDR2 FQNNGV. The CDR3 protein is CASSLSVAGYNYGYTF. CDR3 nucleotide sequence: TGTGCCAGCAGCTTATCGGTCGCAGGGTATAACTATGGCTACACCTTC.

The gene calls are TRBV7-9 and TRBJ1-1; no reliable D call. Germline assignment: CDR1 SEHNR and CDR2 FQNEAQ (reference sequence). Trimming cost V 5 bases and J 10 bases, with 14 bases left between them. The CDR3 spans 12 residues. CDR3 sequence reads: CASSQDMGGAFF. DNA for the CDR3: TGTGCCAGCAGCCAAGATATGGGAGGAGCTTTCTTT. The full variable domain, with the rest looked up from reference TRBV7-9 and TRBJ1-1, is DTGVSQNPRHKITKRGQNVTFRCDPISEHNRLYWYRQTLGQGPEFLTYFQNEAQLEKSRLLSDRFSAERPKGSFSTLEIQRTEQGDSAMYLCASSQDMGGAFFGQGTRLTVV.

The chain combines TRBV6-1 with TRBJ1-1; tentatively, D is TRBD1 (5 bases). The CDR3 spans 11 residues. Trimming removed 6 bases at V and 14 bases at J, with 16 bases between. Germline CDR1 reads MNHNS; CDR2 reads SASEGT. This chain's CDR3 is CASRTTGLSFF. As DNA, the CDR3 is TGTGCCAGCAGAACAACGGGACTTTCCTTCTTT.

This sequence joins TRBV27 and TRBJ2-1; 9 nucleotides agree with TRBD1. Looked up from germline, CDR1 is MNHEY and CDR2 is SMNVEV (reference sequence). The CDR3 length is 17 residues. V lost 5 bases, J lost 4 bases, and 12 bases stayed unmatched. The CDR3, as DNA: TGTGCCAGCAGTCCCGACAAGAACAGGGGGCTATACAATGAGCAGTTCTTC. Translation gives CASSPDKNRGLYNEQFF.

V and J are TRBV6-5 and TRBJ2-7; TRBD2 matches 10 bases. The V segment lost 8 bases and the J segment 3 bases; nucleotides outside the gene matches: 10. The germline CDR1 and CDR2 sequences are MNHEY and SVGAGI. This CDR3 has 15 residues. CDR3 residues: CASVRSLAGYYEQYF. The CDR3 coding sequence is TGTGCCAGCGTTCGATCACTAGCGGGATACTACGAGCAGTACTTC.

The CDR3 loop is CASSISGLSRELYNSPLHF. The CDR3 DNA reads TGTGCCAGTAGCATATCTGGTCTTTCGCGGGAACTTTATAATTCACCCCTCCACTTT. J is TRBJ1-6 and V is TRBV19; no clear D. Germline values: CDR1 LNHDA, CDR2 SQIVND (reference sequence). The CDR3 contains 19 residues. V was cut by 6 bases and J by 4 bases, with 25 bases left in between.

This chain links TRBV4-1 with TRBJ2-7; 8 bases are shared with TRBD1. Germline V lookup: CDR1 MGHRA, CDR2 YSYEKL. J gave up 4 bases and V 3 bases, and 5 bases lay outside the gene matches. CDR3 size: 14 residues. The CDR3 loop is CASSQATGAYEQYF. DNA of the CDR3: TGCGCCAGCAGCCAGGCGACAGGGGCTTACGAGCAGTACTTC.

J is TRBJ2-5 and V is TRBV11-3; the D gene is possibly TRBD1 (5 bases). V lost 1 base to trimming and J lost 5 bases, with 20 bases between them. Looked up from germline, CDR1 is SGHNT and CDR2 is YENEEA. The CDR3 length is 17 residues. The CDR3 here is CASSLGPHKGSRETQYF. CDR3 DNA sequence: TGTGCCAGCAGCTTAGGGCCCCACAAGGGGTCTCGGGAGACCCAGTACTTC.

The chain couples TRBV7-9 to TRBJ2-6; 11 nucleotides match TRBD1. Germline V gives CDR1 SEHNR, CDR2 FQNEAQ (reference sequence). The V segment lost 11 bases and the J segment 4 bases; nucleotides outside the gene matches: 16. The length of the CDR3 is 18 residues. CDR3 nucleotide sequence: TGTGCCGGGTCGGGTGGGACAGGGGGTTCTCTGGGGGCCAACGTCCTGACTTTC. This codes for CAGSGGTGGSLGANVLTF.

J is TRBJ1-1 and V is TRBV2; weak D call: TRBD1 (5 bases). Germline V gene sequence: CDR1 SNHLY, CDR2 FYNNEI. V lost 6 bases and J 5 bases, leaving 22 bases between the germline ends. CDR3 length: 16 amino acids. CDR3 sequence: CASRDDISGRGTEAFF. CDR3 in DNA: TGTGCCAGCAGGGACGACATATCAGGGCGGGGGACTGAAGCTTTCTTT.

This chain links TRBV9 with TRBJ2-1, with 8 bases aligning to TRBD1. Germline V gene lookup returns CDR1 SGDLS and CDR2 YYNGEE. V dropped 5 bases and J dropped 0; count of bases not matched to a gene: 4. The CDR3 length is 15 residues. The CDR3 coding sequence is TGTGCCAGCAGAAGGACAGGGAGCTCCTACAATGAGCAGTTCTTC. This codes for CASRRTGSSYNEQFF.

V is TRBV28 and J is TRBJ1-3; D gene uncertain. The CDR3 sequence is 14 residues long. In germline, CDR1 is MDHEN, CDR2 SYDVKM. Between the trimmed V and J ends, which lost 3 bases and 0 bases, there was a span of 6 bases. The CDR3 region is CASSFHGSGNTIYF. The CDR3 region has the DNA TGTGCCAGCAGTTTTCACGGCTCTGGAAACACCATATATTTT.